This T cell receptor (beta chain) was recovered during a study of CD4 T cells in relation to SARS-CoV-2 and coronaviruses. This clone was found a few times. Its antigen is unknown. CD4+ T cells from unexposed donors were obtained before the COVID-19 pandemic (2011-2018). After around nine days of culture, CD4+ T cells were isolated. TCRdb's table, derived via immunoSEQ multiplex PCR, lists solely in-frame clones and lacks some. The data hold tens of thousands of clones, with approximately 78% observed a single time. The sequence came from a human donor in good health. Sequenced: CD4+ T cells from PBMCs, cultured in vitro.

The DNA of the CDR3 is TGTGCCAGCAGCTTAGAGGCAGGGAGGGATTCACCCCTCCACTTT. It translates to CASSLEAGRDSPLHF. The V gene is TRBV7-2, the J gene TRBJ1-6; TRBD1 might be the D (5 bases). The CDR3 loop spans 15 amino acids. Trimming removed 1 base from V and 8 bases from J, with 12 bases in between. Per germline, CDR1 SGHTA and CDR2 FQGNSA.